The 23 T cell receptor beta chains reported below all come from one sample, sequenced in a study of preoperative IRX-2 immunotherapy in early breast cancer. Treatment of the sample: preoperative locoregional IRX-2 cytokine immunotherapy. Assay used: immunoSEQ multiplex PCR; TCRdb lists only in-frame clones, some missing. In the table there are 10,000 to 15,000 clones, approximately 91% of which are singletons. The specimen was taken from a patient treated with IRX-2 immunotherapy. Every receptor here comes from a human donor with breast cancer.

This clone was observed a single time. The V call is TRBV29-1, the J call TRBJ1-3; TRBD1 might be the D (5 bases). The V gene lost 1 base and the J gene lost 0 bases, with 16 bases spanning the gap. The germline CDR1 and CDR2 sequences are SQVTM and ANQGSEA. The CDR3 sequence is 17 residues long. DNA of the CDR3: TGCAGCGTTGAAGGGTTTTCAGGGAAACTCTCTGGAAACACCATATATTTT. This sequence encodes CSVEGFSGKLSGNTIYF.

In its sample, this clone was seen once. The V call is TRBV30, the J call TRBJ1-6; TRBD1 might be the D (5 bases). CDR1 is GTSNPN and CDR2 is SVGIG in the germline V gene (reference sequence). Trimming left V 4 bases short and J 9 bases short, with 10 bases between. This CDR3 region has 12 residues. CDR3 in amino acids: CAWTGSGSPLHF. As DNA, the CDR3 is TGTGCCTGGACAGGGTCAGGTTCACCCCTCCACTTT.

Here the CDR3 DNA reads TGTGCCAGCAGTCAGATAGCGGGGCCCCGGCAGTTCTTC. Translation: CASSQIAGPRQFF. The chain joins TRBV27 to TRBJ2-1, with 8 bases identical to TRBD2. V shed 5 bases and J 12 bases; nucleotides not matched to a gene: 9. The CDR3 runs to 13 residues. Per germline, CDR1 MNHEY and CDR2 SMNVEV (reference sequence).

The V gene is TRBV28, the J gene TRBJ1-5, with D unresolved. V dropped 7 bases and J dropped 4 bases, with 8 bases sitting between them. The V gene's germline CDR1 is MDHEN and CDR2 SYDVKM. The CDR3 contains 12 residues. The chain's CDR3 is CASTDGNQPQHF. In DNA form, the CDR3 reads TGTGCCAGCACCGACGGGAATCAGCCCCAGCATTTT.

The chain is built from TRBV11-2 and TRBJ2-2; TRBD2 might be the D (5 bases). This CDR3 has 13 amino acids. Germline V gives CDR1 SGHAT, CDR2 FQNNGV. V dropped 6 bases and J dropped 7 bases, with 12 bases sitting between them. DNA of the CDR3: TGTGCCAGCAGACGGGATCCGATCGGGGAGCTGTTTTTT. Translated: CASRRDPIGELFF.

The rearrangement joins TRBV7-2 to TRBJ1-2; TRBD1 is a possible D gene (5 bases). Germline V lookup: CDR1 SGHTA, CDR2 FQGNSA. V was shortened by 7 bases and J by 4 bases, with 19 bases between the two germline ends. There are 15 residues in the CDR3. Here the CDR3 DNA reads TGTGCCAGCAACCCATCGGGTCGGGGCCTCTATGGCTACACCTTC. Translation gives CASNPSGRGLYGYTF.

This rearrangement joins TRBV5-4 to TRBJ1-1; TRBD1 matches 7 bases. CDR3 length equals 13 residues. V lost 4 bases, J lost 1 base, and 1 base stayed unmatched. Germline V gene lookup returns CDR1 SGHNT and CDR2 YYREEE (reference sequence). The CDR3 here is CASSRTGNTEAFF. CDR3 DNA sequence: TGTGCCAGCAGCCGGACAGGGAACACTGAAGCTTTCTTT.

This clone turned up a few times. CDR3 sequence reads: CASSSGQGAYTEAFF. The DNA of the CDR3 is TGTGCCAGCAGTTCCGGACAGGGGGCTTACACTGAAGCTTTCTTT. This chain links TRBV27 with TRBJ1-1; 11 bases are shared with TRBD1. Germline V gene lookup returns CDR1 MNHEY and CDR2 SMNVEV (reference sequence). The CDR3 is made up of 15 amino acids. After removal of 4 bases from V and 3 bases from J, the junction contained 4 bases not matched to a gene.

V gene TRBV29-1 combines with J gene TRBJ1-6; D is uncertain. CDR3 length: 13 amino acids. Germline CDR1 SQVTM, CDR2 ANQGSEA. Trimming removed 4 bases at V and 10 bases at J, with 14 bases between. The CDR3 region has the DNA TGCAGCGTTGGGGATGGGTATGCATCACCCCTCCACTTT. This translates into CSVGDGYASPLHF.

The chain carries TRBV11-3 and TRBJ2-1, with 10 bases aligning to TRBD1. Trimming took 5 bases from V and 5 from J; bases not matched to a gene: 6. The CDR3 extends over 15 amino acids. Germline CDR1 and CDR2: SGHNT and YENEEA. CDR3 nucleotide sequence: TGTGCCAGCAGCCTGACAGGGGGCATGAACAATGAGCAGTTCTTC. Its translation is CASSLTGGMNNEQFF. Full variable domain (outside the CDR3, taken from reference TRBV11-3 and TRBJ2-1): EAGVVQSPRYKIIEKKQPVAFWCNPISGHNTLYWYLQNLGQGPELLIRYENEEAVDDSQLPKDRFSAERLKGVDSTLKIQPAELGDSAVYLCASSLTGGMNNEQFFGPGTRLTVL.

The rearrangement links TRBV9 to TRBJ1-2; a possible D gene is TRBD1 (5 bases). The V end was cut by 0 bases, the J end by 4 bases, with 13 bases between. Looked up from germline, CDR1 is SGDLS and CDR2 is YYNGEE. CDR3 length equals 15 residues. The CDR3 sequence: CASSVDLGESYGYTF. In DNA, the CDR3 is TGTGCCAGCAGCGTAGATCTAGGGGAAAGCTATGGCTACACCTTC.

This chain connects TRBV5-1 to TRBJ2-3; D may be TRBD1 or TRBD2 (5 bases each). Germline lookup yields CDR1 SGHRS and CDR2 YFSETQ. This CDR3 is built from 14 residues. Trimming left V 3 bases short and J 3 bases short, with 11 bases between. As DNA, the CDR3 is TGCGCCAGCAGCTGGGACGCAACTACAGATACGCAGTATTTT. This sequence encodes CASSWDATTDTQYF. Combining the CDR3 with reference TRBV5-1 and TRBJ2-3 gives the whole variable domain KAGVTQTPRYLIKTRGQQVTLSCSPISGHRSVSWYQQTPGQGLQFLFEYFSETQRNKGNFPGRFSGRQFSNSRSEMNVSTLELGDSALYLCASSWDATTDTQYFGPGTRLTVL.

CDR3 amino acids: CASTFALAGLGAQFF. The CDR3 nucleotides read TGTGCCAGTACCTTTGCGCTAGCGGGCCTAGGGGCGCAGTTCTTC. This chain joins TRBV19 and TRBJ2-1; TRBD2 matches at 8 bases. V was pared by 7 bases and J by 12 bases, with 17 bases of the junction left unmatched. This CDR3 spans 15 amino acids. CDR1 is LNHDA, CDR2 SQIVND, per germline (reference sequence).

The chain carries TRBV6-4 and TRBJ2-2; D gene unclear. CDR1 is MRHNA and CDR2 is SNTAGT in the germline V gene. V dropped 4 bases and J dropped 0 bases, with 3 bases sitting between them. CDR3 length equals 13 residues. CDR3 DNA sequence: TGTGCCAGCAGTGGTTCGAACACCGGGGAGCTGTTTTTT. Protein: CASSGSNTGELFF.

The J gene is TRBJ1-2, the V gene TRBV7-3; 7 bases agree with TRBD1. The V gene's germline CDR1 is SGHTA and CDR2 FQGTGA. This CDR3 is built from 16 residues. With V trimmed by 5 bases and J by 6 bases, 15 bases remained unmatched. The CDR3 loop reads CASSPSGTGVANGYTF. The CDR3 DNA reads TGTGCCAGCAGCCCAAGCGGAACAGGGGTCGCGAATGGCTACACCTTC.

The chain has TRBV2 and TRBJ1-6; the D gene is possibly TRBD1 (5 bases). V lost 1 base and J lost 10, with 14 bases in between. The germline gives CDR1 SNHLY, CDR2 FYNNEI. The CDR3 contains 15 residues. CDR3 nucleotide sequence: TGTGCCAGCAGTGAAGAGGGGATGAATTACTCACCCCTCCACTTT. Residues: CASSEEGMNYSPLHF.

The rearrangement uses TRBV2 and TRBJ1-1; unclear D gene. This CDR3 spans 14 amino acids. Germline CDR1 SNHLY, CDR2 FYNNEI. V lost 7 bases to trimming and J lost 5 bases, with 17 bases between them. The CDR3 spells CASNDGGGSTEAFF. CDR3 nucleotides: TGTGCCAGCAATGATGGTGGAGGGAGTACTGAAGCTTTCTTT.

The rearrangement links TRBV7-7 to TRBJ2-7; no firm D call. From germline, CDR1 is SSHAT and CDR2 FNYEAQ (reference sequence). Trimming shortened V by 4 bases and J by 8 bases, and 18 bases separated the two germline ends. The CDR3 has 14 residues. The CDR3 loop reads CASSSRHPQDKQYV. CDR3 sequence (DNA): TGTGCCAGCAGCTCCCGACATCCCCAAGATAAGCAGTACGTC.

In this sample, this clone turned up a few times. The chain recombines TRBV28 with TRBJ1-1, with D possibly matching TRBD1 (5 bases). V was trimmed by 7 bases and J by 0 bases, leaving 15 bases between them. Germline V lookup: CDR1 MDHEN, CDR2 SYDVKM. The CDR3 is made up of 15 amino acids. Here the CDR3 DNA reads TGTGCCAGCAACCTTGGGGCTGTAATGAACACTGAAGCTTTCTTT. Its protein is CASNLGAVMNTEAFF. Full variable domain (outside the CDR3, taken from reference TRBV28 and TRBJ1-1): DVKVTQSSRYLVKRTGEKVFLECVQDMDHENMFWYRQDPGLGLRLIYFSYDVKMKEKGDIPEGYSVSREKKERFSLILESASTNQTSMYLCASNLGAVMNTEAFFGQGTRLTVV.

The table lists this clone with a count of one. V and J are TRBV7-9 and TRBJ1-2; perhaps TRBD1 as D (6 bases). Trimming cost V 9 bases and J 2 bases, with 19 bases left between them. The CDR3 is made up of 15 amino acids. Germline V gene sequence: CDR1 SEHNR, CDR2 FQNEAQ (reference sequence). CDR3 in amino acids: CARIRIGQNNYGYTF. The CDR3 nucleotides read TGTGCCAGGATAAGAATCGGACAGAACAACTATGGCTACACCTTC. The complete variable domain, with remaining parts taken from reference TRBV7-9 and TRBJ1-2, reads DTGVSQNPRHKITKRGQNVTFRCDPISEHNRLYWYRQTLGQGPEFLTYFQNEAQLEKSRLLSDRFSAERPKGSFSTLEIQRTEQGDSAMYLCARIRIGQNNYGYTFGSGTRLTVV.

The chain carries TRBV19 and TRBJ1-1; no firm D call. The CDR3 covers 14 residues. Trimming stripped 3 bases from V and 7 bases from J, with 15 bases between. CDR1 and CDR2 (germline): LNHDA, SQIVND (reference sequence). CDR3 sequence reads: CASSITVGANEAFF. In nucleotides, the CDR3 is TGTGCCAGTAGTATCACCGTAGGCGCCAATGAAGCTTTCTTT.

The chain combines TRBV30 with TRBJ2-3; no clear D gene. CDR1 is GTSNPN, CDR2 SVGIG, per germline (reference sequence). This CDR3 has 13 residues. V lost 0 bases, J lost 2 bases, and 6 bases lay in between. This chain's CDR3 is CAWSVSLTDTQYF. CDR3 bases: TGTGCCTGGAGTGTATCTCTCACAGATACGCAGTATTTT.

This clone has just one count. The V gene is TRBV16, the J gene TRBJ1-1; 12 nucleotides agree with TRBD1. Germline lookup yields CDR1 KGHSY and CDR2 FQNENV. This CDR3 spans 13 amino acids. Trimming took 2 bases from V and 10 from J; bases not matched to a gene: 2. CDR3: CASSQGTGGLAFF. Here the CDR3 DNA reads TGTGCCAGCAGCCAAGGGACAGGGGGCCTAGCTTTCTTT. Using reference TRBV16 and TRBJ1-1 for the parts outside the CDR3, the full variable domain is GEEVAQTPKHLVRGEGQKAKLYCAPIKGHSYVFWYQQVLKNEFKFLISFQNENVFDETGMPKERFSAKCLPNSPCSLEIQATKLEDSAVYFCASSQGTGGLAFFGQGTRLTVV.